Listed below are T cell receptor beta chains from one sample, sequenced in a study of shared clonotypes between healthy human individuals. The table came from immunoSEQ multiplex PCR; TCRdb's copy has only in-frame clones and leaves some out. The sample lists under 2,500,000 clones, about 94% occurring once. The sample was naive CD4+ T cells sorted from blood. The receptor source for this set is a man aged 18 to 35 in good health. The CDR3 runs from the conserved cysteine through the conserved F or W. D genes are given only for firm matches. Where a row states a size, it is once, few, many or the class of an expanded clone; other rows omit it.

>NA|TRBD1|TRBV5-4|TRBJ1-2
TGTGCCAGCAGCTTGCCCTCCGGGACAGGGGGGGGCTACACCTTC
CASSLPSGTGGGYTF
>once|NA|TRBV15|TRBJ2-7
TGTGCCACCAGCAGAGGGGGGACGAAAACCTACGAGCAGTACTTC
CATSRGGTKTYEQYF
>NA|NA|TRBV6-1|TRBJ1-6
TGTGCCAGCAGTGAGGGTTATAATTCACCCCTCCACTTT
CASSEGYNSPLHF
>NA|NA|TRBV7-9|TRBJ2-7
TGTGCCAGCAGCTTAGCGGCCGTGCTCATATACGAGCAGTACTTC
CASSLAAVLIYEQYF
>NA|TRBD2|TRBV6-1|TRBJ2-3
TGTGCCAGCAGTGAACTAGCGGGGGGTAGGACAGATACGCAGTATTTT
CASSELAGGRTDTQYF
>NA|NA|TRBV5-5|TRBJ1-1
TGTGCCAGCAGCTTGGCGGGCTGGGCCACTGAAGCTTTCTTT
CASSLAGWATEAFF
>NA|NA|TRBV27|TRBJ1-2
TGTGCCAGCTCTACACTTGAGGGGAACTATGGCTACACCTTC
CASSTLEGNYGYTF
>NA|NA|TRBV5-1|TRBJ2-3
TGCGCCAGCAGCTTGGGGGGACGCAGCACAGATACGCAGTATTTT
CASSLGGRSTDTQYF
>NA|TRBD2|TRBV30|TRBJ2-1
TGTGCCTGCAAATATACTGGCGGGAGTGGCAATGAGCAGTTCTTC
CACKYTGGSGNEQFF
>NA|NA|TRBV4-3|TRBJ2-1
TGCGCCAGCAGCCAGAGGATGGGGGCTGAGGCCTACAATGAGCAGTTCTTC
CASSQRMGAEAYNEQFF
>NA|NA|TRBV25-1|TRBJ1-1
TGTGCCAGCAGTGAAGGCGGAGGACCGAACACTGAAGCTTTCTTT
CASSEGGGPNTEAFF
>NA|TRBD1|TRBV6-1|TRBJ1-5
TGTGCCAGCAGTGGACAGGGAAAGATTCAGCCCCAGCATTTT
CASSGQGKIQPQHF
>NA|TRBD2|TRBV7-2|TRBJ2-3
TGTGCCAGCAGCTTTTCTAGCGGGGGGGCTAGCACAGATACGCAGTATTTT
CASSFSSGGASTDTQYF
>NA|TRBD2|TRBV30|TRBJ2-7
TGTGCCTGGAGTGGGACTAGCGGGAGCGGTGAGCAGTACTTC
CAWSGTSGSGEQYF
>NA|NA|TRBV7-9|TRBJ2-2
TGTGCCAGCAGCCCGGTCGGGGGAACCGGGGAGCTGTTTTTT
CASSPVGGTGELFF
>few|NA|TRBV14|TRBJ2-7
TGTGCCAGCAGCCCGGGCTACGAGCAGTACTTC
CASSPGYEQYF
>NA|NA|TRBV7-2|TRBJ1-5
TGTGCCAGCAGCTTAGCGTTGTTGGGGAATCAGCCCCAGCATTTT
CASSLALLGNQPQHF
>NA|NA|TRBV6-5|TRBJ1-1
TGTGCCAGCAGTAGGATCGGGCCGACTGAAGCTTTCTTT
CASSRIGPTEAFF
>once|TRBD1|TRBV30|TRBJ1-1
TGTGCCTGGAGCCGGGACAGGGACACTGAAGCTTTCTTT
CAWSRDRDTEAFF
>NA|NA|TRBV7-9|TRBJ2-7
TGTGCCAGCAGCTCCCTGACGGGGGGCCTGGACGAGCAGTACTTC
CASSSLTGGLDEQYF
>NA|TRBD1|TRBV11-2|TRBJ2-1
TGTGCCAGCAGCCTAAACAGGGGGCCCTACAATGAGCAGTTCTTC
CASSLNRGPYNEQFF
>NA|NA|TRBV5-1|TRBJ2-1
TGCGCCAGCAGCTCCTTTCCTGGTGAGCAGTTCTTC
CASSSFPGEQFF
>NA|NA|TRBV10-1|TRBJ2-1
TGCGCCAGCAGTGAGTCGATTGGGGAGGAGCAGTTCTTC
CASSESIGEEQFF
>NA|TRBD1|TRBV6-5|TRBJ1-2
TGTGCCAGCAGCCCCGGGACAGGGCCCTATGGCTACACCTTC
CASSPGTGPYGYTF
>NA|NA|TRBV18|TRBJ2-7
TGTGCCAGCTCACCCCGAGCCGGGCCCTCTTATTACGAGCAGTACTTC
CASSPRAGPSYYEQYF
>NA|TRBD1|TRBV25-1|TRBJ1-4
TGTGCCAGCAGTGTACAGGGGTGGGAAAAACTGTTTTTT
CASSVQGWEKLFF
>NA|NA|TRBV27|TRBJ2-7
TGTGCCAGCAGTTTAGATTTCGGGGGACTCTACGAGCAGTACTTC
CASSLDFGGLYEQYF
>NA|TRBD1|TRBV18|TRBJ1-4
TGTGCCAGCTCACCAGGGACAGGGAATGAAAAACTGTTTTTT
CASSPGTGNEKLFF
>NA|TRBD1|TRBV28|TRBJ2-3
TGTGCCAGCAGTTTTAAGTGGGACAGCGCCACAGATACGCAGTATTTT
CASSFKWDSATDTQYF
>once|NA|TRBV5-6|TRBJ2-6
TGTGCCAGCAGCTTGGGCAGGGGCTTCTCTGGGGCCAACGTCCTGACTTTC
CASSLGRGFSGANVLTF
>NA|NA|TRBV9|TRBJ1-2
TGTGCCAGCTGGGGGGACTATGGCTACACCTTC
CASWGDYGYTF
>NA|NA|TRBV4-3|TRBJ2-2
TGCGCCAGCAGCCCGCGCACCGGGGAGCTGTTTTTT
CASSPRTGELFF
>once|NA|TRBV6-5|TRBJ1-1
TGTGCCAGCAGCCGCTTGGCGGGGCCCACTGAAGCTTTCTTT
CASSRLAGPTEAFF
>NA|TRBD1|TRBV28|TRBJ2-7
TGTGCCAGCAGTCCGGGACAGAAAAGGGGGGAGCAGTACTTC
CASSPGQKRGEQYF
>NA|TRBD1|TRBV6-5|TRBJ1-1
TGTGCCAGCAGCCGCCCGGGGACAGTGAACACTGAAGCTTTCTTT
CASSRPGTVNTEAFF
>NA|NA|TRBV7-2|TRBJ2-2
TGTGCCAGCAGCTCCTACGGGAGCGGCACCGGGGAGCTGTTTTTT
CASSSYGSGTGELFF
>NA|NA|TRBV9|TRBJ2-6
TGTGCCAGCAGCGGTAGAGGCTCTGGGGCCAACGTCCTGACTTTC
CASSGRGSGANVLTF
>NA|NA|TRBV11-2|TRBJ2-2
TGTGCCAGCAGCAATCGGGGGACAAACACCGGGGAGCTGTTTTTT
CASSNRGTNTGELFF
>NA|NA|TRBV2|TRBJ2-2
TGTGCCAGCAGTAGGACTCCCCCGAACACCGGGGAGCTGTTTTTT
CASSRTPPNTGELFF
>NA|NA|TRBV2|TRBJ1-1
TGTGCCAGCAGTGACCTTAGACTGAAGAACACTGAAGCTTTCTTT
CASSDLRLKNTEAFF
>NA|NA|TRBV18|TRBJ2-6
TGTGCCAGCTCACAGAGCTCTGGGGCCAACGTCCTGACTTTC
CASSQSSGANVLTF
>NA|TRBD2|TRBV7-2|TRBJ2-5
TGTGCCAGCAGCTACGGGAGGGCCCAAGAGACCCAGTACTTC
CASSYGRAQETQYF
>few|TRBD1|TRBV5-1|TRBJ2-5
TGCGCCAGCAGCTTGGGGACAGGGGGACAAGAGACCCAGTACTTC
CASSLGTGGQETQYF
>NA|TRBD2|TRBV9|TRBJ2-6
TGTGCCAGCAGCGCACTAGCGGGAGCCGGGGCCAACGTCCTGACTTTC
CASSALAGAGANVLTF
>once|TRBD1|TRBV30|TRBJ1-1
TGTGCCTGGAGTAAGGACAGGGCGGCCTTGAACACTGAAGCTTTCTTT
CAWSKDRAALNTEAFF
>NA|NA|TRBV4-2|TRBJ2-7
TGTGCCAGCAGCCAAGATGGGAGGATGAGGGAAGGCTACGAGCAGTACTTC
CASSQDGRMREGYEQYF
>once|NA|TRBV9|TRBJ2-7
TGTGCCAGCAGCGTAGGCGGGTCCTCCTACGAGCAGTACTTC
CASSVGGSSYEQYF
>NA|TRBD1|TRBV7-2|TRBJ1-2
TGTGCCAGCAGCTCCGACAGGGGATATGGCTACACCTTC
CASSSDRGYGYTF
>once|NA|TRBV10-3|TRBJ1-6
TGTGCCATCAGTGATATACAGGTCGGCTATAATTCACCCCTCCACTTT
CAISDIQVGYNSPLHF
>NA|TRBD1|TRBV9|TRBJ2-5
TGTGCCAGCAATCCGACAGGGGGACAAGAGACCCAGTACTTC
CASNPTGGQETQYF
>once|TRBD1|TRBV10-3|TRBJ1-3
TGTGCCATCACCCCAGGGGGAAGTGGAAGAAACACCATATATTTT
CAITPGGSGRNTIYF
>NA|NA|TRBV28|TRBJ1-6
TGTGCCAGCAGTTCCACCCGTCCCGGGAATAATTCACCCCTCCACTTT
CASSSTRPGNNSPLHF
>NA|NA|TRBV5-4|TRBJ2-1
TGTGCCAGCAGCCCCGATACAAGACTATACAATGAGCAGTTCTTC
CASSPDTRLYNEQFF
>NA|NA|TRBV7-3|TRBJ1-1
TGTGCCAGCAGCTCGAGAGACATAACTGAAGCTTTCTTT
CASSSRDITEAFF
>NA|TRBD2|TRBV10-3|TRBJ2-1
TGTGCCATCAGTCGGCTAGCGGGAGAGGGTGAGCAGTTCTTC
CAISRLAGEGEQFF
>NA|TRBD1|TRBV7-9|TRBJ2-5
TGTGCCAGCAGCTTAATCCCGGGACAGGGACTAGAGACCCAGTACTTC
CASSLIPGQGLETQYF
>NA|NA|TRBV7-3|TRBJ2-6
TGTGCCAGCAGCTTAATTAAACCCACTGGGGCCAACGTCCTGACTTTC
CASSLIKPTGANVLTF